The present T cell receptor (beta chain) was sequenced within a study of T-cell reconstitution after alpha-beta-depleted transplantation in children. This clonotype was counted at least ten times. Unique molecular identifiers were incorporated during preparation of the TCRbeta library. TCRdb passed the PCR reads through MiXCR, listing each CDR3 protein once. The sample has 55,000 to 90,000 distinct CDR3 sequences, 4% to 5% seen once; the top ten hold 18%. Trimming pared 1 base from V and 2 bases from J, leaving 11 bases between. Germline CDR1 SEHNR, CDR2 FQNEAQ (reference sequence). This CDR3 region has 15 residues.

The chain employs TRBV7-9 and TRBJ1-1; D is uncertain. This specimen was PBMCs, mostly from graft donor cells, taken 180 days after TCRalphabeta/CD19-depleted stem cell transplant. The receptor comes from a boy in the first two years of life who had a stem cell transplant for acute myeloid leukemia, so the T cells may come from the graft donor. CDR3 bases: TGTGCCAGCAGCTTAGTGGCCTCCCAAAACACTGAAGCTTTCTTT. Translation gives CASSLVASQNTEAFF.